The 9 T cell receptor beta chains listed next were all sequenced from one sample in a study of blood T cell repertoires in COVID-19. The table came from immunoSEQ multiplex PCR; TCRdb's copy has only in-frame clones and leaves some out. The table records more than 65,000 clones, 79% of them present only once. The sample comprised peripheral blood. The receptors originated from a human donor in a cohort sampled during active COVID-19.

V and J are TRBV28 and TRBJ1-1, with a possible D match to TRBD1 (5 bases). Trimming stripped 8 bases from V and 6 bases from J, with 13 bases between. The CDR3 totals 12 residues. Germline lookup yields CDR1 MDHEN and CDR2 SYDVKM. CDR3 coding DNA: TGTGCCAGCCAGCAGGGAACACCTGAAGCTTTCTTT. Protein product: CASQQGTPEAFF.

This chain links TRBV2 with TRBJ2-3; 8 bases match TRBD2. V trimming: 8 bases; J trimming: 7 bases; junction bases outside the gene matches: 8. Germline V gives CDR1 SNHLY, CDR2 FYNNEI. CDR3 length equals 13 residues. This CDR3 is CASEAGGGNTQYF. Written as DNA, the CDR3 is TGTGCCAGCGAGGCGGGGGGCGGGAATACGCAGTATTTT.

This clone was counted only a few times. The chain links TRBV12-3 or TRBV12-4 to TRBJ2-5; possibly TRBD1 for D (7 bases). V lost 7 bases and J lost 5, with 11 bases in between. The CDR3 is 12 residues long. CDR3 region: CASKAGGETQYF. The CDR3 DNA reads TGTGCCAGCAAGGCAGGGGGGGAGACCCAGTACTTC.

This clone was observed at least ten times. The rearrangement joins TRBV6-2 or TRBV6-3 to TRBJ2-1; 14 bases are shared with TRBD2. The trim removed 5 bases at V and 3 bases at J, leaving 9 bases unmatched. The CDR3 is 18 amino acids. Germline CDR1 is MNHEY and CDR2 is SVGEGT. The CDR3 DNA reads as TGTGCCAGCAGTCGGACTAGCGGGGGGACTAAATTCTACAATGAGCAGTTCTTC. This gives the protein CASSRTSGGTKFYNEQFF.

The chain links TRBV19 to TRBJ2-7; the match to TRBD2 covers 11 bases. The trim removed 5 bases at V and 2 bases at J, leaving 8 bases unmatched. The germline V gene has CDR1 LNHDA and CDR2 SQIVND (reference sequence). The CDR3 is 16 residues long. CDR3 sequence: CASSATGTSGTYEQYF. The CDR3 DNA follows: TGTGCCAGTAGTGCGACCGGGACTAGCGGTACCTACGAGCAGTACTTC. Combining the CDR3 with reference TRBV19 and TRBJ2-7 gives the whole variable domain DGGITQSPKYLFRKEGQNVTLSCEQNLNHDAMYWYRQDPGQGLRLIYYSQIVNDFQKGDIAEGYSVSREKKESFPLTVTSAQKNPTAFYLCASSATGTSGTYEQYFGPGTRLTVT.

This clone was counted a few times. This rearrangement joins TRBV4-1 to TRBJ2-5; TRBD1 agrees at 7 bases. Trimming took 5 bases from V and 2 from J; bases not matched to a gene: 5. CDR3 size: 14 residues. From germline, CDR1 is MGHRA and CDR2 YSYEKL. This CDR3 reads CASSTRDRQETQYF. The CDR3 coding sequence is TGCGCCAGCAGCACCCGGGACAGACAAGAGACCCAGTACTTC.

This clone was seen only a few times. The chain combines TRBV7-2 with TRBJ1-6; tentative D call: TRBD1 (5 bases). This CDR3 comprises 15 residues. In germline, CDR1 is SGHTA, CDR2 FQGNSA. Trimming pared 5 bases from V and 5 bases from J, leaving 13 bases between. Here the CDR3 reads CASSIMRDHNSPLHF. DNA for the CDR3: TGTGCCAGCAGCATTATGCGGGACCATAATTCACCCCTCCACTTT.

The chain links TRBV7-2 to TRBJ2-3, with 12 bases identical to TRBD1. V shed 3 bases and J 4 bases; nucleotides not matched to a gene: 2. In germline, CDR1 is SGHTA, CDR2 FQGNSA. The CDR3 spans 15 residues. This CDR3 is CASSFGTGGPDTQYF. DNA for the CDR3: TGTGCCAGCAGCTTCGGGACAGGGGGCCCAGATACGCAGTATTTT.

The genes are TRBV7-9 and TRBJ2-2, with 7 nucleotides matching TRBD1. V trimming: 5 bases; J trimming: 6 bases; junction bases outside the gene matches: 6. Germline-derived CDR1 and CDR2 are SEHNR and FQNEAQ (reference sequence). This CDR3 has 14 residues. The CDR3 DNA sequence: TGTGCCAGCAGCCGTACAGGGGTCGCCGGGGAGCTGTTTTTT. This translates into CASSRTGVAGELFF. The whole variable domain, remainder taken from reference TRBV7-9 and TRBJ2-2, is DTGVSQNPRHKITKRGQNVTFRCDPISEHNRLYWYRQTLGQGPEFLTYFQNEAQLEKSRLLSDRFSAERPKGSFSTLEIQRTEQGDSAMYLCASSRTGVAGELFFGEGSRLTVL.